The 18 T cell receptor beta chains presented below share a single source sample, sequenced in a study of blood T cell repertoires in COVID-19. Generated by immunoSEQ multiplex PCR, the TCRdb table keeps only in-frame clones and is missing some. The sample carries approximately 290,000 clones, nearly 90% recorded once. Sequencing was performed on PBMCs or T cells enriched from blood (not recorded which). The receptors here all came from a woman aged 18-35 years with acute COVID-19.

The CDR3 region has the DNA TGTGCCACCAGCAGAGGGGTAGGAGGTTATCAGCCCCAGCATTTT. This gives the protein CATSRGVGGYQPQHF. The chain links TRBV15 to TRBJ1-5; D uncertain. CDR3 length: 15 residues. CDR1 and CDR2 (germline): LNHNV, YYDKDF (reference sequence). Deletions cut 1 base from V and 5 bases from J, with 12 bases between.

The rearrangement uses TRBV2 and TRBJ2-5, with 10 bases that match TRBD1. With V trimmed by 6 bases and J by 4 bases, 5 bases remained unmatched. The CDR3 has 14 residues. Germline assignment: CDR1 SNHLY and CDR2 FYNNEI. The CDR3 spells CASRGDRGRETQYF. Written as DNA, the CDR3 is TGTGCCAGCAGAGGAGACAGGGGGCGAGAGACCCAGTACTTC.

The rearrangement joins TRBV28 to TRBJ1-3; D is unresolved. V dropped 5 bases and J dropped 8 bases, with 13 bases sitting between them. This CDR3 has 13 amino acids. Germline CDR1 reads MDHEN; CDR2 reads SYDVKM. CDR3 region: CASSSGVLDTIYF. As DNA, the CDR3 is TGTGCCAGCAGTAGCGGGGTTTTGGACACCATATATTTT. Full variable domain (remainder filled in from reference TRBV28 and TRBJ1-3): DVKVTQSSRYLVKRTGEKVFLECVQDMDHENMFWYRQDPGLGLRLIYFSYDVKMKEKGDIPEGYSVSREKKERFSLILESASTNQTSMYLCASSSGVLDTIYFGEGSWLTVV.

The chain carries TRBV7-6 and TRBJ2-6; maybe TRBD2 (5 bases). V was clipped by 5 bases and J by 1 base, with 18 bases between them. CDR1 and CDR2 from the germline V gene are SGHVS and FNYEAQ. This CDR3 is built from 18 residues. DNA of the CDR3: TGTGCCAGCAGCCCTCGAGTTGCACCGGGGTCTGGGGCCAACGTCCTGACTTTC. Translating gives CASSPRVAPGSGANVLTF.

The DNA for the CDR3 is TGTGCCAGCAGCACAACTAGCGGGGGCACCGGGGAGCTGTTTTTT. Translated, it gives CASSTTSGGTGELFF. The chain carries TRBV7-3 and TRBJ2-2; TRBD2 matches 11 bases. The CDR3 runs to 15 residues. Trimming at V came to 5 bases and at J to 4 bases, leaving 3 bases not matched to a gene. CDR1 is SGHTA, CDR2 FQGTGA, per germline.

This sequence joins TRBV28 and TRBJ1-2; TRBD1 is a possible D gene (6 bases). Per the germline V gene, CDR1 is MDHEN and CDR2 is SYDVKM. V was trimmed by 3 bases and J by 7 bases, leaving 9 bases between them. The CDR3 is 12 residues long. DNA for the CDR3: TGTGCCAGCAGTTTTTCAGGGGCTGGCTACACCTTC. This codes for CASSFSGAGYTF.

The rearrangement links TRBV30 to TRBJ2-3; 8 nucleotides agree with TRBD2. The CDR3 spans 12 residues. The V gene's germline CDR1 is GTSNPN and CDR2 SVGIG (reference sequence). Unmatched junction bases numbered 3, after V lost 4 bases and J lost 6 bases. CDR3 sequence (DNA): TGTGCCTGGACCTCGGGGGGGGATACGCAGTATTTT. Translating it yields CAWTSGGDTQYF.

The chain employs TRBV12-1 and TRBJ1-1. TRBV12-1 is an annotated pseudogene. The CDR3 runs to 13 residues. The DNA for the CDR3 is TGTGCCAGCAGCTTTGTCGGGGACACTGAAGCTTTCTTT. This translates into CASSFVGDTEAFF.

The chain couples TRBV19 to TRBJ2-1; TRBD1 matches at 10 bases. Germline V CDR1 and CDR2: LNHDA, SQIVND (reference sequence). V gave up 8 bases and J gave up 8 bases; unmatched junction bases: 3. The CDR3 runs to 12 residues. CDR3: CASWGQGHEQFF. The CDR3 DNA is TGTGCCAGTTGGGGACAGGGGCATGAGCAGTTCTTC.

The chain recombines TRBV2 with TRBJ1-6, with TRBD1 identical over 9 bases. Germline V gene data show CDR1 as SNHLY and CDR2 as FYNNEI. The J segment lost 7 bases and the V segment lost 3 bases, leaving 1 base of the junction unmatched. This CDR3 region has 14 residues. The CDR3 loop is CASSEGQGNSPLHF. CDR3 in DNA: TGTGCCAGCAGTGAGGGACAGGGCAATTCACCCCTCCACTTT.

The CDR3 is CAAWDGTSGREYNEQFF. Here the CDR3 DNA reads TGTGCCGCATGGGATGGGACTAGCGGGAGGGAGTACAATGAGCAGTTCTTC. The chain employs TRBV2 and TRBJ2-1, with 16 bases matching TRBD2. The germline CDR1 and CDR2 sequences are SNHLY and FYNNEI. The length of the CDR3 is 17 residues. Unmatched junction bases numbered 11, after V lost 11 bases and J lost 4 bases.

The chain employs TRBV5-1 and TRBJ2-1; TRBD1 aligns across 7 bases. The CDR3 length is 15 residues. The V and J ends lost 1 base and 5 bases, in that order; junction bases with no gene match: 6. Germline V lookup: CDR1 SGHRS, CDR2 YFSETQ. The DNA for the CDR3 is TGCGCCAGCAGCTTGCGGGACAGAGCAAACAATGAGCAGTTCTTC. Translated: CASSLRDRANNEQFF. Filled out from reference TRBV5-1 and TRBJ2-1, the complete variable domain reads KAGVTQTPRYLIKTRGQQVTLSCSPISGHRSVSWYQQTPGQGLQFLFEYFSETQRNKGNFPGRFSGRQFSNSRSEMNVSTLELGDSALYLCASSLRDRANNEQFFGPGTRLTVL.

V gene TRBV5-1 combines with J gene TRBJ1-4; perhaps TRBD1 as D (5 bases). Germline V lookup: CDR1 SGHRS, CDR2 YFSETQ. CDR3 length: 14 residues. V lost 2 bases to trimming and J lost 7 bases, with 12 bases between them. The CDR3 protein is CASSFSGFGEKLFF. The CDR3 coding sequence is TGCGCCAGCAGCTTTTCAGGGTTCGGTGAAAAACTGTTTTTT.

V gene TRBV23-1 combines with J gene TRBJ1-5; D is unresolved. TRBV23-1 is annotated as an ORF whose role is uncertain. The CDR3 has 15 residues. The V end was cut by 8 bases, the J end by 1 base, with 15 bases between. The CDR3 bases are TGCGCCAGCTTCCGGGGAGGGAAGAGCAATCAGCCCCAGCATTTT. Its translation is CASFRGGKSNQPQHF.

This chain uses TRBV11-2 with TRBJ1-4; 7 bases are shared with TRBD1. Germline V CDR1 and CDR2: SGHAT, FQNNGV. There are 15 residues in the CDR3. V shed 3 bases and J 7 bases; nucleotides not matched to a gene: 8. CDR3 bases: TGTGCCAGCAGCTTTGACAGGGTGTGGGGTGAAAAACTGTTTTTT. This sequence encodes CASSFDRVWGEKLFF.

J is TRBJ2-3 and V is TRBV19; perhaps TRBD1 as D (6 bases). The CDR3 is made up of 14 amino acids. From germline, CDR1 is LNHDA and CDR2 SQIVND (reference sequence). V lost 4 bases, J lost 6 bases, and 14 bases lay in between. CDR3 sequence reads: CASSSGLRGDTQYF. CDR3 coding DNA: TGTGCCAGTAGTAGTGGGCTAAGGGGGGATACGCAGTATTTT.

CDR3 sequence: CASSPKRTSGRVWTDTQYF. CDR3 bases: TGTGCCAGCAGCCCCAAAAGGACTAGCGGGAGGGTATGGACAGATACGCAGTATTTT. The chain uses TRBV27 and TRBJ2-3; 15 bases agree with TRBD2. The CDR3 runs to 19 residues. Germline V gene sequence: CDR1 MNHEY, CDR2 SMNVEV (reference sequence). The trim removed 6 bases at V and 3 bases at J, leaving 13 bases unmatched.

The V call is TRBV28, the J call TRBJ1-1; D gene unclear. Per germline, CDR1 MDHEN and CDR2 SYDVKM. V was cut by 3 bases and J by 6 bases, with 17 bases left in between. The CDR3 is 15 residues long. The CDR3 DNA sequence: TGTGCCAGCAGTTTTGGAGGGTCCGCATTATCTGAAGCTTTCTTT. It translates to CASSFGGSALSEAFF.